This T cell receptor beta chain stems from a study of T cells after yellow fever vaccination. At the level of the study: When fractions had low cell numbers, they were prepared with SMART-Seq v4 Ultra Low Input.

Trimming stripped 5 bases from V and 3 bases from J, with 9 bases between. The CDR3 runs to 13 residues. Note on this clonotype: Its antigen is not identified.

TCRdb reanalysed the 5' RACE reads using MiXCR and keeps one entry per CDR3 protein. This sample has approximately 550,000 distinct CDR3 sequences; 15% to 20% occur once, and the top ten carry 13% to 15%. Findings of the study overall: Reappearance after the booster was seen for most primary-vaccination clones, at 96% CD4 and 88% CD8.

This specimen consisted of PBMCs, obtained 15 days after the yellow fever booster vaccination. The chain uses TRBV12-3 or TRBV12-4 and TRBJ2-3, with D possibly matching TRBD1 (5 bases). The receptor was derived from a man aged 25-45 years who received the YFV17D yellow fever vaccine. CDR3 residues: CASSIKGTDTQYF. The CDR3 bases are TGTGCCAGCAGTATCAAGGGGACAGATACGCAGTATTTT.